This record concerns one TCR beta chain sequence. Its antigen is currently unknown. This CDR3 has 15 amino acids. Germline V lookup: CDR1 KGHSH, CDR2 LQKENI. The J segment lost 7 bases and the V segment lost 3 bases, leaving 6 bases of the junction unmatched. The repertoire was sequenced with immunoSEQ multiplex PCR; TCRdb's copy has only in-frame clones and lacks some. The sample contains about 27,000 clones, more than 70% of which appear only once. The time point here: cycle 4 day 1 (C4D1), after less than 7 weeks of nivolumab. Every one of the patients relapsed after autologous stem cell transplantation (brentuximab vedotin exposure was variable). Isolation of CD4+ T cells from thawed PBMCs was performed by magnetic negative selection. Best outcomes ranged across complete response, partial response and progressive disease. The source of the sample is a study of PD-1 blockade in classical Hodgkin lymphoma. General study findings and limits: Diversity in CD4+ TCRs, unlike that measured in CD8+ TCRs, had risen significantly by C4D1. The diversity seen at baseline in complete responders resembled that of newly diagnosed patients. Compared with healthy donors, newly diagnosed patients reportedly showed lower baseline TCR diversity.

The TCR sequence derives from a human donor with classical Hodgkin lymphoma. Sequences were derived from CD4+ T cells from blood, sampled before the fourth cycle of nivolumab. This chain joins TRBV18 and TRBJ2-2; 9 bases map to TRBD1. The CDR3 region is CASSPEGQGVGELFF. In DNA, the CDR3 is TGTGCCAGCTCACCGGAGGGACAGGGAGTCGGGGAGCTGTTTTTT.